This T cell receptor (beta chain) was identified in a study of a mutant IDH1 vaccine in newly diagnosed glioma. Study context: Vaccinations were initiated 4-6 weeks following radiotherapy alone, or were given together with temozolomide cycles.

Specified time point: week 23, last vaccination. Each vaccine dose was 300 ug of mutant IDH1 20-mer peptide, with topical imiquimod. The CDR3 runs 13 residues. V was trimmed by 0 bases and J by 8 bases, leaving 11 bases between them. Germline CDR1 reads SGHRS; CDR2 reads YFSETQ. The method was immunoSEQ multiplex PCR; TCRdb's version includes in-frame clones alone and lacks a portion of them. Here the sample spans approximately 62,000 clones, roughly 85% being singletons. The table lists this clone with a few counts. Its antigen is not known. Study-wide findings and caveats: There were vaccine-induced immune responses in around 93% of the patients.

Source: PBMCs, taken from a glioma patient whose treatment included an IDH1 peptide vaccine. The receptor's source is a man younger than 40 with glioma. The chain combines TRBV5-1 with TRBJ1-2, with D unresolved. The CDR3 DNA is TGCGCCAGCAGCTTGGATGGACTGTTCGGCTACACCTTC. Amino acid sequence: CASSLDGLFGYTF.